A single T cell receptor (beta chain) is shown here with its context. The entry originates in a study of blood T cell repertoires in COVID-19. The V end lost 7 bases, the J end lost 4 bases, and 14 bases lay between the germline ends. The CDR3 is 14 amino acids. Germline CDR1 SNHLY, CDR2 FYNNEI. Original data processing: Amplification from reference gene primers served as the basis for estimated nucleated cell counts. TCRdb's copy holds only in-frame clones and misses some; the assay was immunoSEQ multiplex PCR. The V and J calls and clone size were taken over from that table, and D and trimming were inferred from the DNA. The table has 250,000 to 300,000 clones, 85% to 90% seen once; the top ten hold about an eighth.

The receptor was isolated from a woman aged 25 to 39 with COVID-19, enrolled during active disease. The sequenced sample consisted of peripheral blood. This chain uses TRBV2 with TRBJ1-5, with D unresolved. CDR3 loop: CASTRGRENQPQHF. Here the CDR3 DNA reads TGTGCCAGCACCCGAGGACGGGAAAATCAGCCCCAGCATTTT.